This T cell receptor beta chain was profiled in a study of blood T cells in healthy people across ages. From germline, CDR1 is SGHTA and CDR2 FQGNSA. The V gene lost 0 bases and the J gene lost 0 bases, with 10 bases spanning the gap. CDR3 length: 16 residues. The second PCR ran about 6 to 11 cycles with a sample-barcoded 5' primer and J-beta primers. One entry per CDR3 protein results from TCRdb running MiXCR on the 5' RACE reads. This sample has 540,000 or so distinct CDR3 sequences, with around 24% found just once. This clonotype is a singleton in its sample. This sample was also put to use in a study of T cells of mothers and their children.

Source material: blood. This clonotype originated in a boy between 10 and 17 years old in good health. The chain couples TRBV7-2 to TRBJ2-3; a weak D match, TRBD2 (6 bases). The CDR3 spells CASSLAGGSSTDTQYF. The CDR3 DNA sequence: TGTGCCAGCAGCTTAGCGGGAGGCAGTAGCACAGATACGCAGTATTTT.